This TCR beta chain was documented in a study of OX40 agonist ivuxolimab in advanced cancers. The method was immunoSEQ multiplex PCR; TCRdb's version includes in-frame clones alone and lacks a portion of them. The table has approximately 98,000 clones, roughly four fifths seen once. The germline gives CDR1 SGHTA, CDR2 FQGNSA. V was cut by 1 base and J by 3 bases, with 4 bases left in between. The CDR3 spans 12 residues. V gene TRBV7-2 combines with J gene TRBJ2-7; D unresolved. The source was CD4+ or CD8+ T cells sorted from blood, collected in a trial of the OX40 agonist ivuxolimab. This receptor was taken from an adult with an advanced solid tumor such as melanoma, head and neck, liver or kidney cancer. CDR3 loop: CASSLVLYEQYF. DNA of the CDR3: TGTGCCAGCAGCTTAGTGCTCTACGAGCAGTACTTC.